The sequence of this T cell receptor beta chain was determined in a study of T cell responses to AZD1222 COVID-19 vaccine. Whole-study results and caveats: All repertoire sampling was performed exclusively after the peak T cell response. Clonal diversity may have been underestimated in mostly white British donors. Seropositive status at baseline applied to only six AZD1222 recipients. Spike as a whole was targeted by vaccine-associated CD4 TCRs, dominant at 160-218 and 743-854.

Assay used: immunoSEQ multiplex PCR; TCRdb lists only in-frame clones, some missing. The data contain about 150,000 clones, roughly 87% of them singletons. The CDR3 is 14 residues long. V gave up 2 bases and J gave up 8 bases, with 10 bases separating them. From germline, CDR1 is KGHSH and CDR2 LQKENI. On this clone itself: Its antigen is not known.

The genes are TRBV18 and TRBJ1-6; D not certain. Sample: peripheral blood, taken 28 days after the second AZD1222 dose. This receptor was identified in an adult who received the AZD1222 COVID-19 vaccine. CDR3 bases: TGTGCCAGCTCACCAAGCGGGGTTTATTCACCCCTCCACTTT. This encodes CASSPSGVYSPLHF.